This T cell receptor beta chain was recorded in a study of blood T cells in healthy people across ages. Looking at the study overall: About one barcoded TCR beta cDNA was captured per two T cells.

Regarding the study as a whole: Long-lived donors carried more naive CD4+ cells and greater diversity than aged donors.

This clonotype has a handful of counts. Its antigen is undetermined. The second PCR ran about 6 to 11 cycles with a sample-barcoded 5' primer and J-beta primers. Researchers report that a template-switch adaptor with 12 random nucleotides tagged each cDNA molecule. Using its own MiXCR run on the 5' RACE reads, TCRdb lists one record per CDR3 protein. Altogether about 1,600,000 distinct CDR3 sequences are present, 42% being singletons, with the ten largest covering 7.9%. There are 15 residues in the CDR3. The V and J ends lost 0 bases and 1 base respectively, with 11 bases between them. CDR1 is DFQATT, CDR2 SNEGSKA, per germline (reference sequence).

This chain uses TRBV20-1 with TRBJ2-3; tentative D call: TRBD2 (5 bases). The sample comprised blood. The clonotype originates from a woman aged 18-35 years in good health. The CDR3 here is CSARDTSGGTDTQYF. The CDR3, as DNA: TGCAGTGCTAGAGACACCAGCGGTGGCACAGATACGCAGTATTTT.